This T cell receptor beta chain was obtained from a study of blood T cell repertoires in COVID-19 (dated by TCRdb to between 2020 and 2021). Concerning the study at large: The collaborator samples originated in the United States, Italy and Spain and spanned the acute and convalescent phases of COVID-19. A de-identified subject ID, COVID-19 status, age in years and sex were almost always included in the sample metadata. Where available, HLA class I and class II types were taken from metadata supplied by the sample provider and were not determined by assay-based typing. The repertoires were released in a freely available public database meant as a resource for research on the immune response to SARS-CoV-2. Subjects who had been exposed to COVID-19, were actively infected with it, or had recovered from it provided the deeply sampled blood TCRbeta repertoires that made up the dataset. The prospective study material was composed of cDNA or gDNA derived from T cells, B-cell-depleted T cells, or PBMCs. Samples were obtained from the ongoing ImmuneRACE study (first 160 participants) and from roughly 1,300 subjects provided by 6 global collaborators.

A word on this clone: Its cognate antigen has yet to be identified. Base quality data are lacking; no much larger clone is found one base away.

Whole blood was collected in K2EDTA tubes by collaborating institutions according to the institutions' own protocols. For TCRbeta analysis, collaborator samples were shipped as frozen whole blood, as isolated PBMCs, or as DNA extracted from either sample type. Deletion took 3 bases off V and 4 bases off J, with a span of 10 bases between the germline ends. The cysteine opens and the phenylalanine closes a CDR3 of 14 amino acids. The entry retains the CDR3 DNA only, 42 bases that are in frame from base 1. Sequences SGHRS (CDR1) and YFSETQ (CDR2) are obtained from the germline V gene. The investigation overall reported the following: The quantity of clinical and demographic metadata differed by source and by participant and was supplied without curation.

The immunoSEQ Assay, a bias-controlled multiplex PCR, was used to amplify TCRbeta CDR3 regions from genomic DNA. Per the original workflow: The number of nucleated cells in each sample was estimated from the amplification of reference gene primers within the assay. To quantify the absolute abundance of each unique TCRbeta CDR3 rearrangement, sequence reads were collapsed and filtered. For each sample, productive Simpson clonality was calculated as the square root of Simpson's diversity index over productive rearrangements. Drawn from immuneACCESS, this table holds only the in-frame rearrangements with V and J called that TCRdb kept. Clones are partly lost; checked studies trace under half to an unresolved V gene and leave the rest unexplained. Clonal size and the V and J genes are those of that table, whereas D and trimming came from the DNA. Across this sample there are under 100,000 clones, with roughly 89% seen only once. About 3.7% of the sample lies in the top ten.

This clonotype was obtained from a woman in her seventies with acute or convalescent COVID-19. The V and J segments used are TRBV5-1 and TRBJ2-2; the D gene cannot be named for sure. Material for sequencing was peripheral blood. The CDR3 is CASSSPAITGELFF. The nucleotide sequence is TGCGCCAGCAGCTCACCCGCGATCACCGGGGAGCTGTTTTTT. Outside the CDR3, residues come from the reference TRBV5-1 and TRBJ2-2 proteins, so the full variable domain is: KAGVTQTPRYLIKTRGQQVTLSCSPISGHRSVSWYQQTPGQGLQFLFEYFSETQRNKGNFPGRFSGRQFSNSRSEMNVSTLELGDSALYLCASSSPAITGELFFGEGSRLTVL.